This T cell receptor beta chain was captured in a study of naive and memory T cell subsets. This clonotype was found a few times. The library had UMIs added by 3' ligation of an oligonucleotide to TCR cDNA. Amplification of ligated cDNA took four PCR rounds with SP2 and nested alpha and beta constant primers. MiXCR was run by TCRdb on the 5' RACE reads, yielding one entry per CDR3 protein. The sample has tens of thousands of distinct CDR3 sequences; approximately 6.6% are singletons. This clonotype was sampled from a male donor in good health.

CDR3 bases: TGTGCCAGCAGCTCGAGACCCCGGGACAGGTTCTCCTACGAGCAGTACTTC. Amino acids: CASSSRPRDRFSYEQYF. The V and J genes are TRBV7-6 and TRBJ2-7; 8 nucleotides line up with TRBD1. Trimming removed 4 bases from V and 0 bases from J; junction bases left unmatched: 11. Germline assignment: CDR1 SGHVS and CDR2 FNYEAQ. The CDR3 has 17 amino acids.